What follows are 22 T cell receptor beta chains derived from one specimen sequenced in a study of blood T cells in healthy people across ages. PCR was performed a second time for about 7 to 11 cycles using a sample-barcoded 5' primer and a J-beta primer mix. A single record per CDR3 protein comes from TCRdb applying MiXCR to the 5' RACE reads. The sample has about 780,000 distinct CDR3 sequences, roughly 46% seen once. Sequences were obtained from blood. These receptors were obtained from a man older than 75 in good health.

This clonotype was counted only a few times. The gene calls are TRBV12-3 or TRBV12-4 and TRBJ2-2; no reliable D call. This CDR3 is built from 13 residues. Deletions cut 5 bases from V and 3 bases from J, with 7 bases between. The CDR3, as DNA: TGTGCCAGCAGTCCACTCGACACCGGGGAGCTGTTTTTT. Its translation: CASSPLDTGELFF.

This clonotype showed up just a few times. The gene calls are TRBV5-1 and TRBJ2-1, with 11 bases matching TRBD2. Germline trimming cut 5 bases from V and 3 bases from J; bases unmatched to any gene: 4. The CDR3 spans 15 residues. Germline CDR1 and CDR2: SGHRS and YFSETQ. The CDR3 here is CASRLTSGNYNEQFF. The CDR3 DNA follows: TGCGCCAGCAGACTGACTAGCGGGAACTACAATGAGCAGTTCTTC.

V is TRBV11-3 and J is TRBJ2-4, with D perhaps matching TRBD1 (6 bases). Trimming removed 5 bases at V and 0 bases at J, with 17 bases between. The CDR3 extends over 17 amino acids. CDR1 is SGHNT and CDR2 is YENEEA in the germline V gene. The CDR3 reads CASSPLGTPPAKNIQYF. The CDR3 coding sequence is TGTGCCAGCAGCCCCCTCGGGACACCGCCAGCCAAAAACATTCAGTACTTC.

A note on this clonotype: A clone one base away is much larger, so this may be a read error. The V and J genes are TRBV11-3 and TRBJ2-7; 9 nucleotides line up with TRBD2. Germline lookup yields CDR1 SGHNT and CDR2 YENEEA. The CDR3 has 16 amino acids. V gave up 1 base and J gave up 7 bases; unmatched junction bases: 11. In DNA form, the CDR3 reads TGTGCCAGCAGCTTAGGTGCGGGAGGGCTCGTAAGTGAGCAGTACTTC. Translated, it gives CASSLGAGGLVSEQYF.

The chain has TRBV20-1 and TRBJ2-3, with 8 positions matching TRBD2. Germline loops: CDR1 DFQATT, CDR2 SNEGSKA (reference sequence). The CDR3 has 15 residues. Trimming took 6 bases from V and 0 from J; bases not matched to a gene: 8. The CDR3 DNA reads TGCAGTGCCCCCAGCGGGGGAGTTAGCACAGATACGCAGTATTTT. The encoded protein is CSAPSGGVSTDTQYF.

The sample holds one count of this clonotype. CDR3 in DNA: TGTGCCAGCGGGGGGACTAACGGGAGAACCTACGAGCAGTACTTC. This codes for CASGGTNGRTYEQYF. The rearrangement joins TRBV28 to TRBJ2-7, with TRBD2 identical over 7 bases. CDR1 is MDHEN and CDR2 is SYDVKM in the germline V gene. The CDR3 consists of 15 residues. Trimming cost V 8 bases and J 2 bases; bases outside gene matches: 12.

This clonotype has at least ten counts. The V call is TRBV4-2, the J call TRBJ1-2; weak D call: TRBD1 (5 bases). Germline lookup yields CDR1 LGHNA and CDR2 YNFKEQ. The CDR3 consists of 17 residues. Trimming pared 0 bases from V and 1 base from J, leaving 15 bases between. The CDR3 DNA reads TGTGCCAGCAGCCAAGACAGGGACGGCTTCCTTAACTATGGCTACACCTTC. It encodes CASSQDRDGFLNYGYTF.

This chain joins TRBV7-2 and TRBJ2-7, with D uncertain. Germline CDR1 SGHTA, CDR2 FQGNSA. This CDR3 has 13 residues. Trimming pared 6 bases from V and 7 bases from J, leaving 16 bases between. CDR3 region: CASSSVPEWEQYF. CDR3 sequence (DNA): TGTGCCAGCAGTTCGGTTCCCGAATGGGAGCAGTACTTC.

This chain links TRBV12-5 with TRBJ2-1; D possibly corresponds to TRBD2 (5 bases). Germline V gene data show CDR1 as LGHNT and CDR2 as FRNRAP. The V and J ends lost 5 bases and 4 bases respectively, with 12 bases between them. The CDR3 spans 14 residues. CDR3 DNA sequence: TGTGCTAGTGGTGGTCCAGCGGAGTACAATGAGCAGTTCTTC. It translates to CASGGPAEYNEQFF.

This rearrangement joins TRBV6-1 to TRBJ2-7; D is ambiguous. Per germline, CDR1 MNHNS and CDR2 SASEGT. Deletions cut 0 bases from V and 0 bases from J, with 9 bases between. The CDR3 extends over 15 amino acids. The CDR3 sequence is CASSEAQWSSYEQYF. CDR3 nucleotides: TGTGCCAGCAGTGAAGCCCAGTGGAGCTCCTACGAGCAGTACTTC.

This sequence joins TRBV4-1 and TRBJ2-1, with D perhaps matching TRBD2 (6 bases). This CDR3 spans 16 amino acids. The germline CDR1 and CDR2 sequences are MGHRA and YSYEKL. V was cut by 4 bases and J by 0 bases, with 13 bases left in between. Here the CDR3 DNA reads TGCGCCAGCAGCCGGGAGGAGCCCAGCTCCTACAATGAGCAGTTCTTC. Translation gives CASSREEPSSYNEQFF.

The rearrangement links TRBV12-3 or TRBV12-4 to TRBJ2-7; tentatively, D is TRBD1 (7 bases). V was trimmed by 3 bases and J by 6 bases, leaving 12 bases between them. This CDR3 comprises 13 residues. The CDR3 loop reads CASSFGQGGEQYF. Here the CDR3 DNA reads TGTGCCAGCAGTTTTGGGCAGGGGGGCGAGCAGTACTTC.

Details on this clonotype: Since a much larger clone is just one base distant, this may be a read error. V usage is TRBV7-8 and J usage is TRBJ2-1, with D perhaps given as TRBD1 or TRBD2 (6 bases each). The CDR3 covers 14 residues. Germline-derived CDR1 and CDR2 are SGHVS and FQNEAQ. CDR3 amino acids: CASRRMGGGNKQFF. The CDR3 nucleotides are TGTGCCAGCAGGAGGATGGGGGGCGGCAATAAGCAGTTCTTC.

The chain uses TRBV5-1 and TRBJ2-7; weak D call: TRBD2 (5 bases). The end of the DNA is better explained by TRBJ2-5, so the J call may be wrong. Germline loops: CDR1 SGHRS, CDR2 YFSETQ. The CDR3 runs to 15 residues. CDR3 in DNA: TGCGCCAGCAGCTTGGACCTTGCGGGTTCGGAGACCCAGTACTTC. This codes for CASSLDLAGSETQYF.

The CDR3 here is CASSLPQGLSSYNSPLHF. DNA of the CDR3: TGTGCCAGCAGCTTACCTCAGGGTCTGAGCTCCTATAATTCACCCCTCCACTTT. V gene TRBV7-2 combines with J gene TRBJ1-6; possibly TRBD1 for D (5 bases). Germline CDR1 SGHTA, CDR2 FQGNSA. Trimming took 2 bases from V and 0 from J, leaving 14 bases between them. The CDR3 is made up of 18 amino acids.

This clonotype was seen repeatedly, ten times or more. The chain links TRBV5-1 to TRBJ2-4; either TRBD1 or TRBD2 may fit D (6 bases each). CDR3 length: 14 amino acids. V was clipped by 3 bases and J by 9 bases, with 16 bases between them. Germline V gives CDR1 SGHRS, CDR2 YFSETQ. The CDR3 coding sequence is TGCGCCAGCAGCTCCGAACGGGGGCAGGGCATTCAGTACTTC. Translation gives CASSSERGQGIQYF.

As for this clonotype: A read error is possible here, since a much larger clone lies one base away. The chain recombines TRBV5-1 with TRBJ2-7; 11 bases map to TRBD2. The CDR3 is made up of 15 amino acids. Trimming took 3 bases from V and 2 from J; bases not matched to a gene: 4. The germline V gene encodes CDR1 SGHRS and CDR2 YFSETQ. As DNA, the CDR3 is TGCGCCAGCAGCTGGGCTAGCGGGGGGACCTACGAGCAGTACTTC. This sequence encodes CASSWASGGTYEQYF.

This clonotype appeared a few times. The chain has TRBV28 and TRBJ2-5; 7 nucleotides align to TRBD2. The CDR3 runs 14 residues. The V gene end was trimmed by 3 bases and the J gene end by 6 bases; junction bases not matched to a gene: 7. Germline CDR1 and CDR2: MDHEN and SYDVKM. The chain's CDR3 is CASSLGGSVKTQYF. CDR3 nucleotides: TGTGCCAGCAGTTTGGGCGGGAGTGTCAAGACCCAGTACTTC.

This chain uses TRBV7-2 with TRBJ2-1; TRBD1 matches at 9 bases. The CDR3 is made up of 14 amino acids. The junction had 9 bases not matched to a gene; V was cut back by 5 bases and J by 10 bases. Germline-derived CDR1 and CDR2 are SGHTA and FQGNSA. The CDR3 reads CASSRGQGLWEQFF. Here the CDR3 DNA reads TGTGCCAGCAGCCGTGGACAGGGGCTATGGGAGCAGTTCTTC.

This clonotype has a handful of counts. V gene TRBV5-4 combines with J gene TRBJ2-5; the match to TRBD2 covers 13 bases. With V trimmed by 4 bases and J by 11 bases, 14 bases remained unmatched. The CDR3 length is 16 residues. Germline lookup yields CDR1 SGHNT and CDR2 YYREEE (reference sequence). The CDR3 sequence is CASSPTPGLAGAQQYF. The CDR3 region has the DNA TGTGCCAGCAGCCCAACCCCTGGACTAGCGGGAGCACAGCAGTACTTC.

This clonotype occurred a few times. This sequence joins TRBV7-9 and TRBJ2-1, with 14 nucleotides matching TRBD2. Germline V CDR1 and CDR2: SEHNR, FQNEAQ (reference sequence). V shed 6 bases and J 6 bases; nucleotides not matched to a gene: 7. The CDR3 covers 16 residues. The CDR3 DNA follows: TGTGCCAGCAGTTACCCCGGGACTAGCGGGAGCAATGAGCAGTTCTTC. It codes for CASSYPGTSGSNEQFF.

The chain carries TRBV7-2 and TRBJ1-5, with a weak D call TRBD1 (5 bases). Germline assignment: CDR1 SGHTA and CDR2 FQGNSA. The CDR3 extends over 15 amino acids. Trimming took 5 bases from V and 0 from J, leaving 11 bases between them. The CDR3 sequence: CASSQGLSSNQPQHF. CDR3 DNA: TGTGCCAGCAGCCAGGGACTTTCTAGCAATCAGCCCCAGCATTTT.